Shown below are 3 T cell receptor beta chains from a single sample sequenced in a study of control samples from healthy donors and cancer patients. The data were produced by immunoSEQ multiplex PCR, yet TCRdb's version contains in-frame clones alone and is incomplete. The sample consists of about 170,000 clones, around 94% of them appearing once. Source material: blood. The receptors stem from a young woman in good health.

The chain links TRBV12-3 or TRBV12-4 to TRBJ1-3; D gene unclear. V was shortened by 2 bases and J by 4 bases, with 6 bases between the two germline ends. This CDR3 has 13 amino acids. The CDR3 DNA follows: TGTGCCAGCAGTTTACTTAGGGGAAACACCATATATTTT. Amino acids: CASSLLRGNTIYF.

The rearrangement joins TRBV5-1 to TRBJ1-2; D possibly corresponds to TRBD1 (5 bases). The CDR3 is 15 residues long. CDR1 is SGHRS, CDR2 YFSETQ, per germline. With 3 bases removed from V and 5 bases from J, the gap between germline ends came to 17 bases. CDR3 DNA sequence: TGCGCCAGCAGCTCACCGGCGCAGGGAGGGTATGGCTACACCTTC. Translated: CASSSPAQGGYGYTF. The whole variable domain, filled in from reference TRBV5-1 and TRBJ1-2, reads KAGVTQTPRYLIKTRGQQVTLSCSPISGHRSVSWYQQTPGQGLQFLFEYFSETQRNKGNFPGRFSGRQFSNSRSEMNVSTLELGDSALYLCASSSPAQGGYGYTFGSGTRLTVV.

The chain couples TRBV10-1 to TRBJ1-1, with unresolved D. This CDR3 comprises 17 residues. V lost 0 bases, J lost 0 bases, and 14 bases lay in between. The V gene's germline CDR1 is WNHNN and CDR2 SYGVQD (reference sequence). Here the CDR3 DNA reads TGCGCCAGCAGTGAGTCCGACGCCCCGGAGTTGAACACTGAAGCTTTCTTT. This translates into CASSESDAPELNTEAFF.